This T cell receptor (beta chain) originates from a study of CD8 T cells in ankylosing spondylitis. General study results and limits: Blood of patients with ankylosing spondylitis appeared to be characterized by a TCR beta motif of eight highly homologous variants. Disease-linked clones reportedly concentrated significantly in matched ankylosing spondylitis synovial fluid.

The CDR3 has 17 residues. CDR1 and CDR2 from the germline V gene are PRHDT and FYEKMQ (reference sequence). Trimming cost V 5 bases and J 1 base; bases outside gene matches: 9. Each CDR3 protein gets one entry after TCRdb re-called the 5' RACE reads with MiXCR. This sample carries 670,000 or so distinct CDR3 sequences, over 15% of them seen once, and the ten largest clones take over 15%. Regarding this clonotype: The antigen is undetermined.

The sequence derives from a male donor with ankylosing spondylitis. The sequenced sample consisted of blood, either unsorted or a sorted T cell fraction (not recorded which). V is TRBV13 and J is TRBJ2-5, with 11 positions matching TRBD2. CDR3 sequence: CASSRTFGTSGQETQYF. CDR3 DNA: TGTGCCAGCAGCCGTACGTTCGGGACTAGCGGCCAAGAGACCCAGTACTTC.